This TCR beta chain was sequenced during a study of lymphopenia after photon versus proton radiotherapy. Study-wide points: In patients who died, overall survival fell as post-nadir TCR diversity dropped more. After the lymphocyte nadir, photon-treated repertoires showed oligoclonal expansion, especially of CD8+ Temra cells.

V was clipped by 0 bases and J by 0 bases, with 5 bases between them. This CDR3 has 14 amino acids. Looked up from germline, CDR1 is SGHVS and CDR2 is FNYEAQ. This clone was seen only once. Its specificity is unknown. Sequencing was performed with immunoSEQ multiplex PCR; in TCRdb, only in-frame clones are kept and a portion is missing. Of 30,000 to 40,000 clones in the sample, over 75% were seen once. This chain links TRBV7-6 with TRBJ1-1; the D is unclear. The source is a woman between 65 and 79 years old with pancreatic cancer. The specimen comprised peripheral blood, sampled from a patient treated with proton-based radiotherapy. The CDR3 region has the DNA TGTGCCAGCAGCTTAGCACAGATGAACACTGAAGCTTTCTTT. Translating it yields CASSLAQMNTEAFF. The variable domain in full, with the rest retrieved from reference TRBV7-6 and TRBJ1-1, is GAGVSQSPRYKVTKRGQDVALRCDPISGHVSLYWYRQALGQGPEFLTYFNYEAQQDKSGLPNDRFSAERPEGSISTLTIQRTEQRDSAMYRCASSLAQMNTEAFFGQGTRLTVV.